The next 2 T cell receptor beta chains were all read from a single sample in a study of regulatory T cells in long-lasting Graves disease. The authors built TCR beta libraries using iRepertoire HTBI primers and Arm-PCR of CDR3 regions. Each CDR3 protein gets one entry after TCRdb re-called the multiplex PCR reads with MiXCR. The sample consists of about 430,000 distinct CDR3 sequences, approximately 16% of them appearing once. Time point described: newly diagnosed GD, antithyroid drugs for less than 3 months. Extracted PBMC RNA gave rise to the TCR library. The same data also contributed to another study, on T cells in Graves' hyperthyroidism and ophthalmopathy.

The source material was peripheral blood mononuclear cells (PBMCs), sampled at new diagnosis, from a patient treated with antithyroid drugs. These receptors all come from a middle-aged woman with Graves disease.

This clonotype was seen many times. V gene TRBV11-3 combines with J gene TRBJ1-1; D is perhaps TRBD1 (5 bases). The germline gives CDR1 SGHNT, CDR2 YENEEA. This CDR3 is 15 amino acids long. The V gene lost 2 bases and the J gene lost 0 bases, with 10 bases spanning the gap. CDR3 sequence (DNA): TGTGCCAGCAGCTTAAGTACAGGATTGAACACTGAAGCTTTCTTT. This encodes CASSLSTGLNTEAFF.

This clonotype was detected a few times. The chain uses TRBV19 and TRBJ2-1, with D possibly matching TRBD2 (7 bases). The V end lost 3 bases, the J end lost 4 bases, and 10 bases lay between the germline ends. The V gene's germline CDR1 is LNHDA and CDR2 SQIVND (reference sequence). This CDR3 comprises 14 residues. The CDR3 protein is CASSMGGLYNEQFF. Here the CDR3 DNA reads TGTGCCAGTAGTATGGGGGGGCTATACAATGAGCAGTTCTTC.